This record looks at one TCR beta chain sequence and its context. A much larger clone is a single base away; this may be a read error. These data belong to a study of T cell repertoires in cytomegalovirus infection. At the level of the study: An indication of both CMV infection and matching HLA type came from public TCR beta signatures.

MiXCR, run by TCRdb on the reads, gives a single entry per CDR3 protein. This table holds some 600,000 distinct CDR3 sequences, roughly 26% found once. There are 15 residues in the CDR3. The chain carries TRBV12-3 or TRBV12-4 and TRBJ1-5; 8 bases are shared with TRBD1. The receptor was isolated from a human donor in good health (CMV status not recorded). Some clones in this sample may be carry-over from other donors' samples. The source material was CD8+ T cells from PBMCs. As DNA, the CDR3 is TGTGCCAGCAGTTACAGGGGGTCCCTCAATCAGCCCCGGCATTTT. It specifies CASSYRGSLNQPRHF.